These T cell receptor beta chains were read from a single sample in a study of response to subunit inactivated influenza vaccine. MiXCR, run by TCRdb on the RT-PCR reads, gives a single entry per CDR3 protein. Of about 830,000 distinct CDR3 sequences listed, roughly 18% are singletons. The input for sequencing was PBMCs from blood, taken more than 4 days after vaccination. Receptors were obtained from a man aged 45-65 years who received an inactivated influenza vaccine. CDR3s include the opening cysteine and the closing phenylalanine or tryptophan. D genes are given only for firm matches. Rows may omit the clone size; those that give it use once, few, many or a size class.

j_gene	abundance	v_gene	d_gene	CDR3nt	CDR3aa
TRBJ1-5	many	TRBV12-3/TRBV12-4	-	TGTGCCAGCAGTCGGGGTGGGCCCCAGCATTTT	CASSRGGPQHF
TRBJ1-5	-	TRBV5-5	TRBD1	TGTGCCAGCAGCTTGGCCCCCTACCGGGACAGGGGAGGTCAGCCCCAGCATTTT	CASSLAPYRDRGGQPQHF
TRBJ1-1	few	TRBV4-2	TRBD1	TGTGCCAGCAGCCCGAACCGGGACAGGGGGAACACTGAAGCTTTCTTT	CASSPNRDRGNTEAFF
TRBJ2-7	-	TRBV6-1	-	TGTGCCAGCAGTAGACCGGGGGCCTACGAGCAGTACTTC	CASSRPGAYEQYF
TRBJ2-1	few	TRBV4-3	TRBD2	TGCGCCAGCAGCCAAGATGTACGGGGGGTCCCCAATGAGCAGTTCTTC	CASSQDVRGVPNEQFF
TRBJ2-3	-	TRBV12-3/TRBV12-4	TRBD2	TGTGCCAGCAGTCCCCTCCCGGGCGGGGGGAGCACAGATACGCAGTATTTT	CASSPLPGGGSTDTQYF
TRBJ2-5	few	TRBV7-7	-	TGTGCCAGCAGCCCCGGCAGGGATGGAGAGACCCAGTACTTC	CASSPGRDGETQYF
TRBJ2-5	-	TRBV9	TRBD1	TGTGCCAGCAGCGCCAGGGACAGGGTTTCTGAGACCCAGTACTTC	CASSARDRVSETQYF
TRBJ2-2	-	TRBV9	TRBD2	TGTGCCAGCCGAACGGGGGGCACCGGGGAGCTGTTTTTT	CASRTGGTGELFF
TRBJ2-7	few	TRBV6-2/TRBV6-3	-	TGTGCCAGCAGCAACGTACCGGAAGTGACTGAGCAGTACTTC	CASSNVPEVTEQYF
TRBJ2-7	many	TRBV5-1	-	TGCGCCAGCAAGGTGGGACGGAGCTCCTACGAGCAGTACTTC	CASKVGRSSYEQYF
TRBJ2-7	-	TRBV11-2	-	TGTGCCAGCAGCCGGAACGCGGACAGATATACCGGGACCGCCTACGAGCAGTACTTC	CASSRNADRYTGTAYEQYF
TRBJ2-5	-	TRBV5-5	-	TGTGCCAGCAGCTTTTACGGCCAAGAGACCCAGTACTTC	CASSFYGQETQYF
TRBJ1-2	few	TRBV20-1	TRBD1	TGCAGTGTCCGGGACAGGGGGGACTATGGCTACACCTTC	CSVRDRGDYGYTF